Presented here are 28 T cell receptor beta chains from one specimen sequenced in a study of blood T cell repertoires in COVID-19. Generated by immunoSEQ multiplex PCR, the TCRdb table keeps only in-frame clones and is missing some. The sample lists about 110,000 clones; approximately 80% were seen once. Sequences were obtained from peripheral blood. These receptors all stem from a man between 65 and 85 years old with active or convalescent COVID-19.

As to this clone: This sample also contains other DNA sequences that code for the same CDR3. The chain carries TRBV5-1 and TRBJ2-5; D gene ambiguous. CDR3 length: 14 amino acids. V was cut by 2 bases and J by 1 base, with 9 bases left in between. Germline V CDR1 and CDR2: SGHRS, YFSETQ. The CDR3: CASSLDSGQETQYF. The CDR3 nucleotides are TGCGCCAGCAGCTTAGACTCCGGCCAAGAGACCCAGTACTTC.

This chain links TRBV19 with TRBJ1-1; the D is unclear. The CDR3 extends over 14 amino acids. Germline CDR1 reads LNHDA; CDR2 reads SQIVND (reference sequence). Trimming took 6 bases from V and 3 from J, leaving 14 bases between them. CDR3 in DNA: TGTGCCAGTAGCGAGGGAGGGCCCTACACTGAAGCTTTCTTT. This codes for CASSEGGPYTEAFF.

The CDR3, as DNA: TGTGCCAGCAGCTTGCTGGCGGGAGGGCCCAATGAGCAGTTCTTC. Translating it yields CASSLLAGGPNEQFF. The gene calls are TRBV5-6 and TRBJ2-1; the match to TRBD2 covers 9 bases. Per the germline V gene, CDR1 is SGHDT and CDR2 is YYEEEE. V dropped 1 base and J dropped 6; count of bases not matched to a gene: 5. The length of the CDR3 is 15 residues.

This clone was observed a handful of times. CDR3 nucleotide sequence: TGTGCCAGTAGTACCCTTCGATATATGGCTGGCGAGCAGTACTTC. As protein: CASSTLRYMAGEQYF. The rearrangement joins TRBV19 to TRBJ2-7; D is undetermined. Deletions cut 4 bases from V and 6 bases from J, with 19 bases between. The CDR3 contains 15 residues. Germline CDR1 reads LNHDA; CDR2 reads SQIVND (reference sequence).

This rearrangement joins TRBV18 to TRBJ2-2; TRBD1 matches 11 bases. CDR3 length: 16 residues. CDR1 is KGHSH and CDR2 is LQKENI in the germline V gene. Unmatched junction bases numbered 1, after V lost 1 base and J lost 3 bases. CDR3 nucleotides: TGTGCCAGCTCACCACGGACAGGGGGCTACACCGGGGAGCTGTTTTTT. Its protein is CASSPRTGGYTGELFF.

This chain links TRBV15 with TRBJ2-1; 9 nucleotides line up with TRBD1. This CDR3 contains 15 residues. The germline CDR1 and CDR2 sequences are LNHNV and YYDKDF (reference sequence). Unmatched junction bases numbered 7, after V lost 8 bases and J lost 2 bases. The CDR3 sequence: CATGYWTGAYNEQFF. The CDR3 nucleotides are TGTGCCACCGGGTATTGGACAGGGGCCTACAATGAGCAGTTCTTC.

The V call is TRBV29-1, the J call TRBJ1-4; D not certain. The ends were cut back, 1 base at V and 3 bases at J, with 9 bases in the middle. The CDR3 covers 14 residues. CDR1 is SQVTM and CDR2 is ANQGSEA in the germline V gene. In DNA form, the CDR3 reads TGCAGCGTTGAAGCCCTATTGGCTAATGAAAAACTGTTTTTT. It translates to CSVEALLANEKLFF. Variable domain in full (rest from reference TRBV29-1 and TRBJ1-4): SAVISQKPSRDICQRGTSLTIQCQVDSQVTMMFWYRQQPGQSLTLIATANQGSEATYESGFVIDKFPISRPNLTFSTLTVSNMSPEDSSIYLCSVEALLANEKLFFGSGTQLSVL.

The J gene is TRBJ1-2, the V gene TRBV5-1, with 9 bases identical to TRBD1. The CDR3 is 19 residues long. V was clipped by 0 bases and J by 2 bases; unmatched bases: 14. Germline loops: CDR1 SGHRS, CDR2 YFSETQ. CDR3 sequence (DNA): TGCGCCAGCAGCTTGGCCGGGACAGGGATCTCTATAAACAACTATGGCTACACCTTC. Amino acid sequence: CASSLAGTGISINNYGYTF.

This chain uses TRBV7-8 with TRBJ1-6; TRBD1 matches 8 bases. Germline assignment: CDR1 SGHVS and CDR2 FQNEAQ. With V trimmed by 1 base and J by 4 bases, 3 bases remained unmatched. The CDR3 totals 16 residues. The CDR3 bases are TGTGCCAGCAGCTTAGAGACAGGGGATTATAATTCACCCCTCCACTTT. Its translation is CASSLETGDYNSPLHF.

The chain employs TRBV6-6 and TRBJ2-1; perhaps TRBD2 as D (5 bases). Germline loops: CDR1 MNHNY, CDR2 SVGAGI (reference sequence). The CDR3 has 15 residues. Trimming took off 2 bases at V and 3 bases at J, with 11 bases between the two ends. This CDR3 is CASSYQDSNYNEQFF. The CDR3 nucleotides are TGTGCCAGCAGTTACCAGGACTCCAACTACAATGAGCAGTTCTTC.

V and J are TRBV18 and TRBJ1-1, with unresolved D. The CDR3 spans 14 residues. V gave up 3 bases and J gave up 1 base, with 9 bases separating them. The germline V gene encodes CDR1 KGHSH and CDR2 LQKENI. As DNA, the CDR3 is TGTGCCAGCTCACCTCTAGGTACGAACACTGAAGCTTTCTTT. It specifies CASSPLGTNTEAFF.

This clone came up a few times. This chain joins TRBV6-4 and TRBJ1-2; 7 positions match TRBD1. CDR1 and CDR2 from the germline V gene are MRHNA and SNTAGT. This CDR3 spans 14 amino acids. J lost 4 bases, V lost 5 bases, and 7 bases had no gene match. The CDR3 coding sequence is TGTGCCAGCAGTACCGGGACAGTCCCCTATGGCTACACCTTC. It codes for CASSTGTVPYGYTF.

This sequence joins TRBV18 and TRBJ1-3; 7 nucleotides line up with TRBD1. CDR1 is KGHSH and CDR2 is LQKENI in the germline V gene. The V and J ends lost 4 bases and 0 bases, in that order; junction bases with no gene match: 9. The CDR3 loop spans 17 amino acids. CDR3 bases: TGTGCCAGCTCACTCCTCCAAGGGACAGACTCTGGAAACACCATATATTTT. As protein: CASSLLQGTDSGNTIYF.

This chain uses TRBV5-1 with TRBJ2-5, with 7 bases identical to TRBD2. Germline V gene data show CDR1 as SGHRS and CDR2 as YFSETQ. The CDR3 runs to 19 residues. The ends lost 4 bases at V and 4 bases at J; junction bases unmatched: 22. This CDR3 is CASSPRTGGSFSWRETQYF. DNA for the CDR3: TGCGCCAGCAGCCCCCGGACGGGCGGGAGTTTTTCATGGCGAGAGACCCAGTACTTC.

The chain joins TRBV29-1 to TRBJ1-2; 8 bases are a match to TRBD1. Losses at the gene ends were 4 bases for V and 6 bases for J; bases not matched to a gene: 10. CDR3 length: 14 residues. Germline CDR1 and CDR2: SQVTM and ANQGSEA. The CDR3 is CSVALDRALDGYTF. The CDR3 region has the DNA TGCAGCGTTGCCTTGGACAGGGCGTTGGATGGCTACACCTTC. The entire variable domain, with the rest obtained from reference TRBV29-1 and TRBJ1-2, is as follows: SAVISQKPSRDICQRGTSLTIQCQVDSQVTMMFWYRQQPGQSLTLIATANQGSEATYESGFVIDKFPISRPNLTFSTLTVSNMSPEDSSIYLCSVALDRALDGYTFGSGTRLTVV.

The chain is built from TRBV7-9 and TRBJ1-3; a possible D gene is TRBD1 (6 bases). The V gene lost 7 bases and the J gene lost 5 bases, with 12 bases spanning the gap. CDR1 and CDR2 (germline): SEHNR, FQNEAQ (reference sequence). CDR3 length: 13 amino acids. This CDR3 is CASTSQGRNTIYF. The CDR3 region has the DNA TGTGCCAGCACCTCCCAGGGGAGAAACACCATATATTTT. The full variable domain, rest sourced from reference TRBV7-9 and TRBJ1-3, is DTGVSQNPRHKITKRGQNVTFRCDPISEHNRLYWYRQTLGQGPEFLTYFQNEAQLEKSRLLSDRFSAERPKGSFSTLEIQRTEQGDSAMYLCASTSQGRNTIYFGEGSWLTVV.

In this sample, this clone turned up once. Sequence at one end of the junction differs from germline and may be a read error. The chain carries TRBV5-1 and TRBJ1-2; no clear D gene. Germline loops: CDR1 SGHRS, CDR2 YFSETQ. The CDR3 has 15 amino acids. CDR3 nucleotide sequence: TGCGCCAGCAACTTGTTCGGGGATTTGGACGCTGGCTACACCTTC. Its protein product is CASNLFGDLDAGYTF. The entire variable domain, with the rest obtained from reference TRBV5-1 and TRBJ1-2, is as follows: KAGVTQTPRYLIKTRGQQVTLSCSPISGHRSVSWYQQTPGQGLQFLFEYFSETQRNKGNFPGRFSGRQFSNSRSEMNVSTLELGDSALYLCASNLFGDLDAGYTFGSGTRLTVV.

The rearrangement joins TRBV21-1 to TRBJ1-5; TRBD1 is the table's D call and was not checked against the DNA. TRBV21-1 is noted as a pseudogene. The CDR3 is made up of 16 amino acids. CDR3 nucleotides: TGTGCCAGCAGCAAAGTTGACAGTTATAGCAATCAGCCCCAGCATTTT. Its protein product is CASSKVDSYSNQPQHF.

The chain couples TRBV5-1 to TRBJ1-5; 8 bases agree with TRBD1. This CDR3 region has 16 residues. Germline V gives CDR1 SGHRS, CDR2 YFSETQ. V was pared by 4 bases and J by 6 bases, with 12 bases of the junction left unmatched. The CDR3 DNA follows: TGCGCCAGCAGCCCCCGCGGGGCAGGGGGCTTTCAGCCCCAGCATTTT. It codes for CASSPRGAGGFQPQHF.

Concerning this clone: One end of the junction varies from germline; a read error may be responsible. The V and J genes are TRBV28 and TRBJ2-7, with 9 positions matching TRBD1. CDR1 is MDHEN, CDR2 SYDVKM, per germline. The CDR3 is 14 amino acids. Here the CDR3 reads CASSSGQGPYEQYF. The DNA of the CDR3 is TGTGCCAGCAGTTCGGGACAGGGCCCCTATGAGCAGTACTTC.

V and J are TRBV5-5 and TRBJ2-3; tentatively, D is TRBD2 (7 bases). Per germline, CDR1 SGHKS and CDR2 YYEKEE (reference sequence). The germline V and J ends were trimmed by 2 bases and 4 bases, with 17 bases remaining between them. This CDR3 region has 16 residues. The CDR3 protein is CASSFRGALSADTQYF. The CDR3 nucleotides read TGTGCCAGCAGCTTTCGGGGGGCTCTTTCAGCAGATACGCAGTATTTT.

The chain is built from TRBV19 and TRBJ1-5; D may be TRBD1 (5 bases). CDR1 and CDR2 (germline): LNHDA, SQIVND (reference sequence). V was shortened by 4 bases and J by 0 bases, with 10 bases between the two germline ends. This CDR3 is 15 amino acids long. This chain's CDR3 is CASSTTGLSNQPQHF. In DNA, the CDR3 is TGTGCCAGTAGTACCACAGGCCTTAGCAATCAGCCCCAGCATTTT.

The CDR3 reads CAISELQGTGYEQYF. CDR3 DNA: TGTGCCATCAGTGAACTTCAGGGTACTGGCTACGAGCAGTACTTC. V usage is TRBV10-3 and J usage is TRBJ2-7, with D possibly TRBD1 on 5 matching bases. V lost 3 bases, J lost 3 bases, and 15 bases lay in between. Germline values: CDR1 ENHRY, CDR2 SYGVKD. This CDR3 has 15 amino acids.

V is TRBV15 and J is TRBJ2-1, with 10 bases lining up with TRBD2. The CDR3 covers 17 residues. V lost 4 bases to trimming and J lost 1 base; unmatched junction nucleotides: 7. Germline V gives CDR1 LNHNV, CDR2 YYDKDF (reference sequence). The CDR3 sequence: CATSTLIAGGSYNEQFF. The CDR3 nucleotides are TGTGCCACCAGCACCCTAATAGCGGGAGGATCCTACAATGAGCAGTTCTTC.

The rearrangement joins TRBV30 to TRBJ2-7; 13 bases map to TRBD2. Germline V gene lookup returns CDR1 GTSNPN and CDR2 SVGIG (reference sequence). The CDR3 totals 18 residues. With 5 bases clipped from V and 4 bases from J, the junction kept 17 bases outside the gene matches. CDR3 in DNA: TGTGCCTGGGGAGGACTAGCGGGAGTCAAGCAGCCCCCTTACGAGCAGTACTTC. This gives the protein CAWGGLAGVKQPPYEQYF. Variable domain in full (rest from reference TRBV30 and TRBJ2-7): SQTIHQWPATLVQPVGSPLSLECTVEGTSNPNLYWYRQAAGRGLQLLFYSVGIGQISSEVPQNLSASRPQDRQFILSSKKLLLSDSGFYLCAWGGLAGVKQPPYEQYFGPGTRLTVT.

The rearrangement joins TRBV27 to TRBJ1-1, with 7 nucleotides matching TRBD1. The CDR3 length is 15 residues. The germline V gene has CDR1 MNHEY and CDR2 SMNVEV (reference sequence). The ends lost 4 bases at V and 0 bases at J; junction bases unmatched: 5. Here the CDR3 DNA reads TGTGCCAGCAGTTCAGACAGGGCCATGAACACTGAAGCTTTCTTT. Residues: CASSSDRAMNTEAFF.

The chain uses TRBV7-6 and TRBJ2-1; 14 bases align to TRBD2. Germline values: CDR1 SGHVS, CDR2 FNYEAQ. V lost 5 bases, J lost 3 bases, and 6 bases stayed unmatched. CDR3 length: 17 amino acids. Here the CDR3 reads CASSPTGTSGSYNEQFF. The DNA for the CDR3 is TGTGCCAGCAGCCCGACCGGGACTAGCGGGAGCTACAATGAGCAGTTCTTC.

This chain links TRBV7-3 with TRBJ2-3; 10 nucleotides match TRBD1. V was clipped by 2 bases and J by 3 bases; unmatched bases: 8. Germline CDR1 is SGHTA and CDR2 is FQGTGA. The CDR3 consists of 17 residues. CDR3 in amino acids: CASSLRRDRGRTDTQYF. The CDR3 bases are TGTGCCAGCAGCTTACGTCGGGACAGGGGAAGGACAGATACGCAGTATTTT.